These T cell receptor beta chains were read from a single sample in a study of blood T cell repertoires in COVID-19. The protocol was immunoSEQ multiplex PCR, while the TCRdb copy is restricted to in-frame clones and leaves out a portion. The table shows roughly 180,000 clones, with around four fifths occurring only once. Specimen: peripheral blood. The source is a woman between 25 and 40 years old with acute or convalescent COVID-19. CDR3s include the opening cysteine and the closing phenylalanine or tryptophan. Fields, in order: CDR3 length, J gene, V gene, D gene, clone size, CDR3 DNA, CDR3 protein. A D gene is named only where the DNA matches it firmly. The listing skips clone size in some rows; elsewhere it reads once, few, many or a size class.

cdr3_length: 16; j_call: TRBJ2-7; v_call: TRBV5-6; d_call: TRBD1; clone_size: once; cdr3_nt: TGTGCCAGCAGCTGGTTACCGGGACAGCACTCCTACGAGCAGTACTTC; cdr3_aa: CASSWLPGQHSYEQYF
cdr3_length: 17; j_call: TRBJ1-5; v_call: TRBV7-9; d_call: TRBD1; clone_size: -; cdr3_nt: TGTGCCAGCAGCCGGGGACAGGGGGTAAATAGCAATCAGCCCCAGCATTTT; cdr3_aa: CASSRGQGVNSNQPQHF
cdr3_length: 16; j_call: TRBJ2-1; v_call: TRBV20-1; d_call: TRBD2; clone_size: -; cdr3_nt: TGCAGTGCTAGTCCGACAGCGGGAGGCCATTACAATGAGCAGTTCTTC; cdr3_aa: CSASPTAGGHYNEQFF
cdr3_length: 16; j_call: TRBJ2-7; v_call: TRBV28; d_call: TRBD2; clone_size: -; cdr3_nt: TGTGCCAGCAGTTTTCACCTAGCGGGGCTAACCTACGAGCAGTACTTC; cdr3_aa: CASSFHLAGLTYEQYF
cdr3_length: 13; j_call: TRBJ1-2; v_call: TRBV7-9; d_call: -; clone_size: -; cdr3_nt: TGTGCCAGCAGCTTTGACTGGAACTATGGCTACACCTTC; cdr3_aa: CASSFDWNYGYTF
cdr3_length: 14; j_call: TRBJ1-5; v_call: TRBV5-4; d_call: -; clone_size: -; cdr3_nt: TGTGCCAGCAGCTTGGCGGGTAGCAATCAGCCCCAGCATTTT; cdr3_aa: CASSLAGSNQPQHF
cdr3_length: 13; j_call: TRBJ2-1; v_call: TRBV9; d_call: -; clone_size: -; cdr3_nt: TGTGCCAGCAGTTCCACTAGTGGCAATGAGCAGTTCTTC; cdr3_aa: CASSSTSGNEQFF
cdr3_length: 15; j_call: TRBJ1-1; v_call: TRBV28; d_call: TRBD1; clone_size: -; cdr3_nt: TGTGCCAGCAACCAGCCCGGGACAGGGAACACTGAAGCTTTCTTT; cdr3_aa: CASNQPGTGNTEAFF
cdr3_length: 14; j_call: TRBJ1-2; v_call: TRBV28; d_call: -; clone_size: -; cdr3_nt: TGTGCCAGCACACCTGTTGGGGGGTCTGGTGGCTACACCTTC; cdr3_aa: CASTPVGGSGGYTF
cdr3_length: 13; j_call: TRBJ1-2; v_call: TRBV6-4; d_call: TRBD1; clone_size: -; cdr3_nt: TGTGCCAGCAGTGCCGACAGGGGTGGGGGCTACACCTTC; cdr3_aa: CASSADRGGGYTF
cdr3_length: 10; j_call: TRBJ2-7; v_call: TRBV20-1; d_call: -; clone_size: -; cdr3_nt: TGCAGTGCTAACAGCTACGAGCAGTACTTC; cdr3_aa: CSANSYEQYF
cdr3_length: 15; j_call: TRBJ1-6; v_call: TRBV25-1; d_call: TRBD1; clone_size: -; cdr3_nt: TGTGCCAGCAGTGAATCGACAGGGCATAATTCACCCCTCCACTTT; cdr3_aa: CASSESTGHNSPLHF
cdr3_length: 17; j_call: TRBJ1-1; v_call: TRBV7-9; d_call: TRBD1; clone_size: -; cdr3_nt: TGTGCCAGCAGCAACCACGGGACAGGGAGGTTGAACACTGAAGCTTTCTTT; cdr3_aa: CASSNHGTGRLNTEAFF
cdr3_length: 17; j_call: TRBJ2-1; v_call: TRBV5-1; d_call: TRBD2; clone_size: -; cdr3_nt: TGCGCCAGCAGCTCTAGAGCGGGAGTGAGCTCCTACAATGAGCAGTTCTTC; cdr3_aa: CASSSRAGVSSYNEQFF
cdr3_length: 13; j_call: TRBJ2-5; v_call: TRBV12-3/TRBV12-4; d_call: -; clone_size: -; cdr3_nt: TGTGCCAGCAGTTTAGGGGGGCAGAAGACCCAGTACTTC; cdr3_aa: CASSLGGQKTQYF
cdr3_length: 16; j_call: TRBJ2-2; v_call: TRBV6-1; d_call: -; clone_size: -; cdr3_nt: TGTGCCAGCAGTGACAGGAGGTGGGATCTGGACGGGGAGCTGTTTTTT; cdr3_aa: CASSDRRWDLDGELFF
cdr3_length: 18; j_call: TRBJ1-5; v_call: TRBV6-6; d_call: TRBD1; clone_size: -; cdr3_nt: TGTGCCAGCAGTCGAGCCGGTCCGGGACAGGGAGGGAATCAGCCCCAGCATTTT; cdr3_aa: CASSRAGPGQGGNQPQHF
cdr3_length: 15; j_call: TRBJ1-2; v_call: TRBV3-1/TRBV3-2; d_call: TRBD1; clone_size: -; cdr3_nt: TGTGCCAGCAGCCATAGGACAGGGAGTAGCTATGGCTACACCTTC; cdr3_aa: CASSHRTGSSYGYTF
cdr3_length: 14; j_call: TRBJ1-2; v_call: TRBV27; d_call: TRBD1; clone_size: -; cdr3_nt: TGTGCCAGCAGTACACAGGGGGCTGACTATGGCTACACCTTC; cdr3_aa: CASSTQGADYGYTF
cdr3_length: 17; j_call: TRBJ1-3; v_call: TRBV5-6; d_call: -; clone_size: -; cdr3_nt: TGTGCCAGCAGCTTGGGTGAAGTCAGGCACTCTGGAAACACCATATATTTT; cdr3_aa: CASSLGEVRHSGNTIYF
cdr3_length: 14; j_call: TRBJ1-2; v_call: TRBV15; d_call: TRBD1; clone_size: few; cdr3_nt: TGTGCCACCAGCGGAAGACAGACAGGGATTGGCTACACCTTC; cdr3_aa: CATSGRQTGIGYTF
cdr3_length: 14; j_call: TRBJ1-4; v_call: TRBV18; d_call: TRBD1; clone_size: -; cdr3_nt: TGTGCCAGCTCACCAGGGGGGACAGGCGAAAAACTGTTTTTT; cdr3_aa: CASSPGGTGEKLFF
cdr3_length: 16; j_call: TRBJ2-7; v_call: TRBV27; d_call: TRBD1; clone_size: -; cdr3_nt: TGTGCCAGCAGTTTATCCGGACAGGGGGCCGGCTACGAGCAGTACTTC; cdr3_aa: CASSLSGQGAGYEQYF
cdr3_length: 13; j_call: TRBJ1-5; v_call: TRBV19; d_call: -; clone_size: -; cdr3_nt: TGTGCCAGTAGTGGACAGCGCAATCAGCCCCAGCATTTT; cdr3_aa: CASSGQRNQPQHF
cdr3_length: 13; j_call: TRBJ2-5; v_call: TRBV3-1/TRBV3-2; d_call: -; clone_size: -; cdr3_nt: TGTGCCAGCAGAGGAACAGGGAGAGAGACCCAGTACTTC; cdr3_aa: CASRGTGRETQYF
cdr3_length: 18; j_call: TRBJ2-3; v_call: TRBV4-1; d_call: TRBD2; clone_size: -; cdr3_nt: TGCGCCAGCAGCTCACAACACCTCGGGGGGGAGAATCGAGATACGCAGTATTTT; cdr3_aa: CASSSQHLGGENRDTQYF
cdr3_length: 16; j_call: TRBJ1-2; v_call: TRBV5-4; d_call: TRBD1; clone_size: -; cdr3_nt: TGTGCCAGCAGCTTGGATGACAGGGGGCTCTCCTATGGCTACACCTTC; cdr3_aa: CASSLDDRGLSYGYTF
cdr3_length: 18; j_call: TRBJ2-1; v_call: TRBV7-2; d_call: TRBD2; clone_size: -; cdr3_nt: TGTGCCAGCAGCCCTGACTTGAGCGGGAGGAGCTATTACAATGAGCAGTTCTTC; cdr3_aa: CASSPDLSGRSYYNEQFF
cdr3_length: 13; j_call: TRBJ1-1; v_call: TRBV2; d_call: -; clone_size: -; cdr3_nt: TGTGCCAGCACCTGGGGTGGAGGCACTGAAGCTTTCTTT; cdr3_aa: CASTWGGGTEAFF
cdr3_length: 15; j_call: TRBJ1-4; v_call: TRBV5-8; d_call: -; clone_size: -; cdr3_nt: TGTGCCAGCAGCTCACTCGGAGGGGTCCATGAAAAACTGTTTTTT; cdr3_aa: CASSSLGGVHEKLFF